A single sample gave rise to the 16 T cell receptor beta chains below, sequenced in a study of Ad26.COV2.S vaccination and SARS-CoV-2 variants. Profiling relied on immunoSEQ multiplex PCR, and the TCRdb table lists in-frame clones only, not all of them. The repertoire holds approximately 300,000 clones, with roughly 84% as singletons. Treatment indicated: about 20 received Ad26.COV2.S at low or high dose, single or two shots; 5 received placebo; per-sample allocation not given. Sample collection was performed on day 63 after the first vaccine or placebo injection. This specimen was peripheral blood, taken in a trial of Ad26.COV2.S vaccine versus placebo. These TCRs come from a person aged 18-60 years who received the Ad26.COV2.S COVID-19 vaccine or a placebo.

The V gene is TRBV30, the J gene TRBJ1-5; 8 positions agree with TRBD1. The CDR3 extends over 15 amino acids. Germline assignment: CDR1 GTSNPN and CDR2 SVGIG (reference sequence). V trimming: 3 bases; J trimming: 2 bases; junction bases outside the gene matches: 6. DNA of the CDR3: TGTGCCTGGAGAGCCCCGGGACAGGGCAATCAGCCCCAGCATTTT. It is translated as CAWRAPGQGNQPQHF.

The chain links TRBV29-1 to TRBJ2-5; D is undetermined. V was clipped by 3 bases and J by 7 bases, with 12 bases between them. Germline lookup yields CDR1 SQVTM and CDR2 ANQGSEA. This CDR3 spans 12 amino acids. CDR3 sequence (DNA): TGCAGCGTTGACCCCTCGGTAGGGACCCAGTACTTC. Translating gives CSVDPSVGTQYF.

The V and J genes are TRBV6-2 or TRBV6-3 and TRBJ1-1; TRBD1 matches 7 bases. The trim removed 5 bases at V and 0 bases at J, leaving 3 bases unmatched. This CDR3 has 14 amino acids. The germline CDR1 and CDR2 sequences are MNHEY and SVGEGT. CDR3 residues: CASSLQGLNTEAFF. CDR3 bases: TGTGCCAGCAGTCTACAGGGGCTGAACACTGAAGCTTTCTTT.

The chain employs TRBV6-5 and TRBJ2-2; D uncertain. The length of the CDR3 is 13 residues. The germline gives CDR1 MNHEY, CDR2 SVGAGI. Trimming pared 8 bases from V and 7 bases from J, leaving 14 bases between. Here the CDR3 DNA reads TGTGCCAGCCAGTCCAGTAACTACGGGGAGCTGTTTTTT. Amino acid sequence: CASQSSNYGELFF.

The rearrangement joins TRBV6-4 to TRBJ1-5; the match to TRBD1 covers 7 bases. J lost 0 bases, V lost 11 bases, and 13 bases had no gene match. The CDR3 runs 16 residues. Germline CDR1 reads MRHNA; CDR2 reads SNTAGT. The CDR3 here is CARTGVRRNSNQPQHF. CDR3 coding DNA: TGTGCCCGAACAGGGGTCCGAAGGAATAGCAATCAGCCCCAGCATTTT.

Only a few counts were recorded for this clone. The V call is TRBV30, the J call TRBJ1-6, with D perhaps TRBD1 (6 bases). V lost 3 bases and J lost 7, with 13 bases in between. Germline CDR1 GTSNPN, CDR2 SVGIG (reference sequence). The CDR3 spans 14 residues. The DNA for the CDR3 is TGTGCCTGGAGCGGCTACAGGGCGAATTCACCCCTCCACTTT. Its translation is CAWSGYRANSPLHF.

The V gene is TRBV6-9, the J gene TRBJ2-3, with D possibly being TRBD1 or TRBD2 (5 bases each). The CDR3 runs to 15 residues. Deletions cut 11 bases from V and 2 bases from J, with 20 bases between. Germline V gives CDR1 MNHGY, CDR2 SVAAGI. CDR3: CALQRRTRVTDTQYF. The DNA of the CDR3 is TGTGCCCTGCAAAGGAGGACCAGGGTCACAGATACGCAGTATTTT.

V is TRBV5-1 and J is TRBJ2-5, with 7 bases aligning to TRBD1. The CDR3 runs to 17 residues. After removal of 0 bases from V and 1 base from J, the junction contained 9 bases not matched to a gene. Germline loops: CDR1 SGHRS, CDR2 YFSETQ. CDR3 nucleotide sequence: TGCGCCAGCAGCTTGGGAGGGGGCGCCCCGGCCCAAGAGACCCAGTACTTC. It is translated as CASSLGGGAPAQETQYF.

The CDR3, as DNA: TGCAGCGCCGCGGCAGGGATCCGGTCGGAAAAACTGTTTTTT. Its translation: CSAAAGIRSEKLFF. The chain employs TRBV29-1 and TRBJ1-4, with D possibly matching TRBD1 (5 bases). The CDR3 covers 14 residues. V shed 7 bases and J shed 8 bases, with 20 bases lying between them. Germline lookup yields CDR1 SQVTM and CDR2 ANQGSEA.

The gene calls are TRBV29-1 and TRBJ2-5; D gene ambiguous. The V gene lost 2 bases and the J gene lost 0 bases, with 10 bases spanning the gap. CDR3 length: 14 amino acids. Germline values: CDR1 SQVTM, CDR2 ANQGSEA. The CDR3: CSVEFVTNQETQYF. In DNA form, the CDR3 reads TGCAGCGTTGAATTTGTCACAAACCAAGAGACCCAGTACTTC. The variable domain in full, completed from reference TRBV29-1 and TRBJ2-5, reads SAVISQKPSRDICQRGTSLTIQCQVDSQVTMMFWYRQQPGQSLTLIATANQGSEATYESGFVIDKFPISRPNLTFSTLTVSNMSPEDSSIYLCSVEFVTNQETQYFGPGTRLLVL.

The chain has TRBV6-2 or TRBV6-3 and TRBJ1-1, with a weak D call TRBD1 (6 bases). The germline gives CDR1 MNHEY, CDR2 SVGEGT. This CDR3 has 13 residues. V shed 6 bases and J shed 6 bases, with 14 bases lying between them. The CDR3, as DNA: TGTGCCAGCAGCGGATACACAGGGCCTGAAGCTTTCTTT. It specifies CASSGYTGPEAFF.

V usage is TRBV4-3 and J usage is TRBJ1-2; possible D gene TRBD1, 6 bases. The CDR3 has 15 amino acids. V was pared by 1 base and J by 2 bases, with 11 bases between. From germline, CDR1 is LGHNA and CDR2 YSLEER. CDR3 bases: TGCGCCAGCAGCCAAGCGACAGGACGGAACTATGGCTACACCTTC. It is translated as CASSQATGRNYGYTF.

The V call is TRBV2, the J call TRBJ2-1; D ambiguous. V lost 7 bases, J lost 0 bases, and 13 bases lay in between. CDR1 is SNHLY, CDR2 FYNNEI, per germline. The CDR3 is 15 amino acids. Written as DNA, the CDR3 is TGTGCCAGCAAGCCGAAAAGTTACTCCTACAATGAGCAGTTCTTC. It encodes CASKPKSYSYNEQFF.

The chain is built from TRBV29-1 and TRBJ1-3; a possible D gene is TRBD1 (6 bases). The germline CDR1 and CDR2 sequences are SQVTM and ANQGSEA. V was pared by 7 bases and J by 0 bases, with 25 bases between. The CDR3 covers 18 residues. The CDR3 region is CSAKGGSSVPDSGNTIYF. The CDR3 DNA reads as TGCAGCGCCAAAGGGGGAAGTAGCGTACCCGACTCTGGAAACACCATATATTTT.

This clone occurred once. This chain links TRBV9 with TRBJ1-2, with D tentatively TRBD1 (5 bases). The CDR3 contains 13 residues. The V and J ends lost 4 bases and 5 bases respectively, with 12 bases between them. Germline CDR1 and CDR2: SGDLS and YYNGEE. The CDR3 region is CASSQTVTYGYTF. CDR3 in DNA: TGTGCCAGCAGCCAGACAGTAACTTATGGCTACACCTTC.

The chain uses TRBV6-5 and TRBJ1-5, with unresolved D. Germline CDR1 MNHEY, CDR2 SVGAGI. Trimming removed 9 bases from V and 3 bases from J, with 9 bases in between. The CDR3 sequence is 12 residues long. CDR3 nucleotides: TGTGCCAGTGACACGTACAATCAGCCCCAGCATTTT. Translation gives CASDTYNQPQHF.